This TCR beta chain is drawn from a study of T-cell reconstitution after alpha-beta-depleted transplantation in children. Study-level results: In some patients, recipient T cells and intrathymic progenitors surviving conditioning explained high day-60 diversity. One year after transplant, T-cell counts and diversity came mostly from newly produced T cells.

The TCRbeta library incorporated unique molecular identifiers. TCRdb reanalysed the PCR reads using MiXCR and keeps one entry per CDR3 protein. Of approximately 980,000 distinct CDR3 sequences in the sample, less than 30% were seen once. CDR3 length: 15 amino acids. V lost 7 bases to trimming and J lost 4 bases; unmatched junction nucleotides: 8. This clonotype has a handful of counts. What it recognizes is unknown. V is TRBV12-3 or TRBV12-4 and J is TRBJ2-1, with TRBD1 matching over 9 bases. The receptor's source is a boy in the first two years of life who had a stem cell transplant for SCID, so the T cells may come from the graft donor. The sample was PBMCs, mostly from graft donor cells, taken 360 days after TCRalphabeta/CD19-depleted stem cell transplant. This CDR3 is CASIDRDREYNEQFF. CDR3 coding DNA: TGTGCCAGCATAGACCGGGACAGGGAGTACAATGAGCAGTTCTTC.